Listed below are T cell receptor beta chains from one sample, sequenced in a study of blood T cell repertoires in COVID-19. Some clones are missing from TCRdb's copy, which holds only in-frame ones; the method was immunoSEQ multiplex PCR. The table has around 170,000 clones, around 88% seen once. What was sequenced was PBMCs or T cells enriched from blood (not recorded which). The receptors were gathered from a woman in her thirties who had recovered from COVID-19. Each CDR3 is given with its conserved first and last residue. A D gene is named only where the DNA matches it firmly. Clone sizes are given selectively: once, few, many, or a class where the clone is expanded.

clone size	D gene	V gene	J gene	CDR3 DNA	CDR3 protein
NA	TRBD2	TRBV18	TRBJ2-1	TGTGCCAGCTCACCTACTACCCTGGGGCTAGCGGGAGCATGGTTCAATGAGCAGTTCTTC	CASSPTTLGLAGAWFNEQFF
NA	NA	TRBV10-1	TRBJ2-7	TGCGCCAGCAGTGAGGGGGCCTCTACTTACGAGCAGTACTTC	CASSEGASTYEQYF
NA	NA	TRBV11-2	TRBJ1-4	TGTGCCAGCAGTTCCCACACAGGGTTAGCAAATGAAAAACTGTTTTTT	CASSSHTGLANEKLFF
NA	NA	TRBV9	TRBJ2-7	TGTGCCAGCAGTCTTGGACATAGCTCCTACGAGCAGTACTTC	CASSLGHSSYEQYF
once	NA	TRBV2	TRBJ1-2	TGTGCCAGCAGTCAATCAAGGTCGACGGGTGGCTACACCTTC	CASSQSRSTGGYTF
once	NA	TRBV2	TRBJ2-6	TGTGCCAGCAACCCTTTCCAGGGGTTCGGGGCCAACGTCCTGACTTTC	CASNPFQGFGANVLTF
NA	TRBD1	TRBV24-1	TRBJ1-1	TGTGCCACCAGGGGACAGGGGAACACTGAAGCTTTCTTT	CATRGQGNTEAFF
few	TRBD1	TRBV5-1	TRBJ2-7	TGCGCCAGCAGCTTGGATTCAGGGGGCTACGAGCAGTACTTC	CASSLDSGGYEQYF
NA	NA	TRBV7-3	TRBJ1-1	TGTGCCAGCAGCAAAGGATACGCAGGGAAGAACACTGAAGCTTTCTTT	CASSKGYAGKNTEAFF
NA	NA	TRBV11-2	TRBJ2-1	TGTGCCAGCAGCCCCGGGTTGGGTGAGCAGTTCTTC	CASSPGLGEQFF
NA	NA	TRBV7-8	TRBJ2-2	TGTGCCAACCAAATGGGAGGAACGAACACCGGGGAGCTGTTTTTT	CANQMGGTNTGELFF
NA	TRBD1	TRBV7-6	TRBJ1-3	TGTGCCAGCAGCTTAGGGGAACAGGGGTTTGGAAACACCATATATTTT	CASSLGEQGFGNTIYF
NA	TRBD2	TRBV7-7	TRBJ2-1	TGTGCTAGCAGCTTCTTAGCGGGGGCCTACAATGAGCAGTTCTTC	CASSFLAGAYNEQFF
NA	TRBD1	TRBV23-1	TRBJ1-2	TGCGCCAGCAGTCAGTCCGGGACAGGGTTATATGGCTACACCTTC	CASSQSGTGLYGYTF
NA	TRBD1	TRBV25-1	TRBJ2-2	TGTGCCAGCAGTGACAGGGGGCTCGGGGAGCTGTTTTTT	CASSDRGLGELFF
NA	NA	TRBV11-2	TRBJ2-5	TGTGCCAGCAGCTTAGTGCAGGGGCGGCAAGAGACCCAGTACTTC	CASSLVQGRQETQYF
NA	TRBD1	TRBV27	TRBJ2-2	TGTGCCAGCAGTTTACCCGGGACAGCTAACACCGGGGAGCTGTTTTTT	CASSLPGTANTGELFF
NA	TRBD2	TRBV28	TRBJ2-3	TGTGCCAGCAGTCCTGGACTAGCGGGACCCACAGATACGCAGTATTTT	CASSPGLAGPTDTQYF
NA	TRBD2	TRBV6-4	TRBJ2-2	TGTGCCAGCAGTGACGAAGCGGGAGGAGGGTCCGGGGAGCTGTTTTTT	CASSDEAGGGSGELFF
NA	TRBD2	TRBV28	TRBJ2-7	TGTGCCAGCAGGGGCGGGACTAGCGGCTCCTACGAGCAGTACTTC	CASRGGTSGSYEQYF
many	NA	TRBV28	TRBJ1-6	TGTGCCAGCAGTTTAGAGGAATTCTCCTATAATTCACCCCTCCACTTT	CASSLEEFSYNSPLHF
NA	TRBD2	TRBV6-4	TRBJ2-5	TGTGCCAGCAGTGACCGGACTAGCGGGAGGGCCAGGCCCCCGAATAAAGAGACCCAGTACTTC	CASSDRTSGRARPPNKETQYF
NA	TRBD1	TRBV13	TRBJ1-2	TGTGCCAGCAGCCCCGGGACAGCGTATGGCTACACCTTC	CASSPGTAYGYTF
NA	NA	TRBV3-1/TRBV3-2	TRBJ1-5	TGTGCCAGCAGCCAAGGGGCCACTTATCAGCCCCAGCATTTT	CASSQGATYQPQHF
NA	NA	TRBV3-1/TRBV3-2	TRBJ2-5	TGTGCCAGCAGCCAAGCAAGTCGGGGACAAGAGACCCAGTACTTC	CASSQASRGQETQYF
NA	TRBD2	TRBV7-3	TRBJ2-3	TGTGCCAGCAGCTTAAGAGGGACTACTGCGGATACGCAGTATTTT	CASSLRGTTADTQYF
NA	NA	TRBV3-1/TRBV3-2	TRBJ2-7	TGTGCCAGCAGCCAACTAGCGGAGCAGTACTTC	CASSQLAEQYF
NA	NA	TRBV27	TRBJ2-7	TGTGCCACCAAGTTTGGGGCTACGGACGAGCAGTACTTC	CATKFGATDEQYF
NA	NA	TRBV30	TRBJ2-6	TGTGCCTGGAGTCCCTGGCAGGGGACCAACGTCCTGACTTTC	CAWSPWQGTNVLTF
few	NA	TRBV21-1	TRBJ2-1	TGTGCCAGCAGGGGAAAGGGACTAGCGGGAGTGTATCTAGGGTTCAATGAGCAGTTCTTC	CASRGKGLAGVYLGFNEQFF
NA	TRBD1	TRBV18	TRBJ2-7	TGTGCCAGCTCACCGTTAGGGACAGCATACGAGCAGTACTTC	CASSPLGTAYEQYF
NA	NA	TRBV5-6	TRBJ2-7	TGTGCCAGCAGCTTGTCGGATCCGGAGGAGCAGTACTTC	CASSLSDPEEQYF
NA	NA	TRBV25-1	TRBJ2-1	TGTGCCAGCAGTGGACCACGGACGGGAGAAGGCGGAAATGAGCAGTTCTTC	CASSGPRTGEGGNEQFF
NA	NA	TRBV19	TRBJ2-7	TGTGCCAGTAGTCTTAGACAGGGTGACCGAGGGACTAGAGGCTACGAGCAGTACTTC	CASSLRQGDRGTRGYEQYF
NA	NA	TRBV5-1	TRBJ1-1	TGCGCCAGCAGCTTTTCGGGGAACACTGAAGCTTTCTTT	CASSFSGNTEAFF
NA	TRBD2	TRBV24-1	TRBJ2-1	TGTGCCACCAGTGGCCCTAGCGGGAGGGCCGGGGATGAGCAGTTCTTC	CATSGPSGRAGDEQFF
NA	TRBD1	TRBV5-1	TRBJ2-1	TGCGCCAGCAGCTGGACAGGGATCCAATACAATGAGCAGTTCTTC	CASSWTGIQYNEQFF
NA	TRBD1	TRBV14	TRBJ1-1	TGTGCCAGCAGCCAAGATGAACAGGGGATAGGGAACACTGAAGCTTTCTTT	CASSQDEQGIGNTEAFF
NA	TRBD1	TRBV27	TRBJ2-7	TGTGCCAGCAGTCTAAGAGGGACAGCTATATACGAGCAGTACTTC	CASSLRGTAIYEQYF
NA	TRBD2	TRBV30	TRBJ2-7	TGTGCCTGGAACTGGGGGGGAAGAAACGAGCAGTACTTC	CAWNWGGRNEQYF
NA	NA	TRBV5-6	TRBJ1-2	TGTGCCAGCAGCTTACCCCAGGCAAGCTATGGCTACACCTTC	CASSLPQASYGYTF
NA	TRBD1	TRBV30	TRBJ1-6	TGTGCCTGGAACCCGACAGGGGGCTTTTCACCCCTCCACTTT	CAWNPTGGFSPLHF
NA	TRBD2	TRBV5-1	TRBJ2-3	TGCGCCAGCAGCGCATCTAGGACTAGCGGAGACACAGATACGCAGTATTTT	CASSASRTSGDTDTQYF
NA	NA	TRBV23-1	TRBJ2-6	TGCGCCAGCAGTCAAGACTCCCAGGGCTCTGGGGCCAACGTCCTGACTTTC	CASSQDSQGSGANVLTF
NA	TRBD1	TRBV24-1	TRBJ1-2	TGTGCCACCAGACCCACAGGGGCAGATGGCTACACCTTC	CATRPTGADGYTF